The 24 T cell receptor beta chains in this list originate from one sample, sequenced in a study of blood T cell repertoires in COVID-19 (dated by TCRdb to between 2020 and 2021). The library was made by the immunoSEQ multiplex PCR assay. TCRdb carries this immuneACCESS record with in-frame sequences only. Its versions omit some clonotypes, under half of them owing to an unresolved V gene in the studies checked, with the rest unexplained. The sample records some 370,000 clones, 90% of which are singletons. The top ten clones comprise about 7% of the sample. Sequencing was done on a sample of peripheral blood. These receptors were collected from a man between 18 and 35 years old with active or convalescent COVID-19.

The genes are TRBV27 and TRBJ1-3; perhaps TRBD1 as D (6 bases). Trimming stripped 6 bases from V and 0 bases from J, with 15 bases between. The germline gives CDR1 MNHEY, CDR2 SMNVEV (reference sequence). This CDR3 comprises 16 residues. The CDR3 nucleotides are TGTGCCAGCAGACAAAAGGGGGATTTCTCTGGAAACACCATATATTTT. Translating it yields CASRQKGDFSGNTIYF.

V is TRBV27 and J is TRBJ2-1; the D is unclear. Germline V gene lookup returns CDR1 MNHEY and CDR2 SMNVEV (reference sequence). This CDR3 spans 12 amino acids. Trimming cost V 6 bases and J 5 bases, with 8 bases left between them. CDR3 nucleotides: TGTGCCAGCAGCAAACTAAACAATGAGCAGTTCTTC. As protein: CASSKLNNEQFF.

In DNA form, the CDR3 reads TGTGCCAGTAGTCTAGTTGGTACGTTTGGCGAAAAACTGTTTTTT. It translates to CASSLVGTFGEKLFF. This chain uses TRBV19 with TRBJ1-4, with D uncertain. CDR1 and CDR2 from the germline V gene are LNHDA and SQIVND (reference sequence). With 5 bases removed from V and 8 bases from J, the gap between germline ends came to 18 bases. The CDR3 sequence is 15 residues long. The complete variable domain, with remaining parts taken from reference TRBV19 and TRBJ1-4, reads DGGITQSPKYLFRKEGQNVTLSCEQNLNHDAMYWYRQDPGQGLRLIYYSQIVNDFQKGDIAEGYSVSREKKESFPLTVTSAQKNPTAFYLCASSLVGTFGEKLFFGSGTQLSVL.

The V and J genes are TRBV20-1 and TRBJ1-3; TRBD1 agrees at 9 bases. J was trimmed by 3 bases and V by 3 bases; bases with no gene match: 6. The CDR3 runs 15 residues. Germline V CDR1 and CDR2: DFQATT, SNEGSKA (reference sequence). The CDR3 sequence: CSASGDRAFGNTIYF. The CDR3 DNA sequence: TGCAGTGCTAGTGGGGACAGGGCCTTTGGAAACACCATATATTTT.

The rearrangement joins TRBV15 to TRBJ1-2, with D perhaps TRBD1 (6 bases). The CDR3 has 15 residues. Germline CDR1 and CDR2: LNHNV and YYDKDF (reference sequence). V was pared by 5 bases and J by 1 base, with 14 bases between. The CDR3 region is CATSGPGQSNYGYTF. In DNA form, the CDR3 reads TGTGCCACCAGCGGACCGGGACAAAGTAACTATGGCTACACCTTC.

V usage is TRBV3-1 (or the pseudogene TRBV3-2) and J usage is TRBJ1-2; 10 bases align to TRBD1. Germline V gene lookup returns CDR1 LGHDT and CDR2 YNNKEL (reference sequence). The trim removed 4 bases at V and 5 bases at J, leaving 4 bases unmatched. CDR3 length equals 14 residues. CDR3 in DNA: TGTGCCAGCAGCCCTGGACAGGGGGATTATGGCTACACCTTC. This sequence encodes CASSPGQGDYGYTF.

This chain links TRBV27 with TRBJ2-3, with 10 bases lining up with TRBD1. The CDR3 length is 17 residues. Germline CDR1 is MNHEY and CDR2 is SMNVEV (reference sequence). V lost 5 bases, J lost 1 base, and 9 bases stayed unmatched. The CDR3 reads CASSKRTGGWGTDTQYF. The DNA of the CDR3 is TGTGCCAGCAGTAAACGGACAGGGGGATGGGGCACAGATACGCAGTATTTT.

This chain connects TRBV6-5 to TRBJ1-5; 7 bases are shared with TRBD1. Germline V gene sequence: CDR1 MNHEY, CDR2 SVGAGI. The CDR3 has 13 residues. V was pared by 6 bases and J by 5 bases, with 4 bases of the junction left unmatched. CDR3 residues: CASRRTGDQPQHF. The CDR3 bases are TGTGCCAGCAGAAGGACAGGAGATCAGCCCCAGCATTTT.

This chain uses TRBV19 with TRBJ2-1; possible D gene TRBD1, 5 bases. In germline, CDR1 is LNHDA, CDR2 SQIVND (reference sequence). The ends were cut back, 5 bases at V and 7 bases at J, with 9 bases in the middle. The CDR3 sequence is 12 residues long. The CDR3 nucleotides are TGTGCCAGTAGTTTAACAGGAAATGAGCAGTTCTTC. Protein sequence: CASSLTGNEQFF. Variable domain in full (rest from reference TRBV19 and TRBJ2-1): DGGITQSPKYLFRKEGQNVTLSCEQNLNHDAMYWYRQDPGQGLRLIYYSQIVNDFQKGDIAEGYSVSREKKESFPLTVTSAQKNPTAFYLCASSLTGNEQFFGPGTRLTVL.

The chain is built from TRBV28 and TRBJ1-5; 7 bases align to TRBD1. J was trimmed by 9 bases and V by 6 bases; bases with no gene match: 8. The CDR3 runs to 13 residues. Germline V CDR1 and CDR2: MDHEN, SYDVKM. The CDR3, as DNA: TGTGCCAGCAGCCGGGACAGTGAATGGCCCCAGCATTTT. It yields the protein CASSRDSEWPQHF.

V usage is TRBV7-9 and J usage is TRBJ2-5; 9 bases are shared with TRBD1. Trimming at V came to 4 bases and at J to 4 bases, leaving 7 bases not matched to a gene. Germline V gene lookup returns CDR1 SEHNR and CDR2 FQNEAQ (reference sequence). This CDR3 spans 15 amino acids. The CDR3 spells CASSSPGQGIETQYF. The CDR3 DNA sequence: TGTGCCAGCAGCTCCCCGGGACAGGGAATAGAGACCCAGTACTTC.

The J gene is TRBJ2-1, the V gene TRBV5-1; 9 bases are a match to TRBD2. Germline assignment: CDR1 SGHRS and CDR2 YFSETQ. The V segment lost 0 bases and the J segment 8 bases; nucleotides outside the gene matches: 15. This CDR3 comprises 18 residues. The CDR3 protein is CASSLEPKPTSGIYEQFF. CDR3 DNA sequence: TGCGCCAGCAGCTTGGAACCCAAGCCGACTAGCGGTATCTATGAGCAGTTCTTC.

The chain carries TRBV6-2 or TRBV6-3 and TRBJ1-5; possibly TRBD1 for D (6 bases). CDR1 and CDR2 from the germline V gene are MNHEY and SVGEGT. The CDR3 has 15 amino acids. The V end was cut by 0 bases, the J end by 9 bases, with 15 bases between. This CDR3 reads CASSYSTTGSPPQHF. As DNA, the CDR3 is TGTGCCAGCAGTTACTCCACGACAGGTTCCCCGCCCCAGCATTTT.

CDR3 in amino acids: CAISDTGTANYGYTF. CDR3 nucleotides: TGTGCCATCAGTGACACTGGGACAGCTAACTATGGCTACACCTTC. This rearrangement joins TRBV10-3 to TRBJ1-2; 7 nucleotides agree with TRBD1. The CDR3 spans 15 residues. With V trimmed by 3 bases and J by 0 bases, 4 bases remained unmatched. CDR1 is ENHRY and CDR2 is SYGVKD in the germline V gene.

The chain couples TRBV27 to TRBJ2-7; D might be TRBD1 (6 bases). The CDR3 consists of 15 residues. V lost 5 bases and J lost 3, with 17 bases in between. The germline V gene encodes CDR1 MNHEY and CDR2 SMNVEV (reference sequence). The CDR3 region has the DNA TGTGCCAGCAGTGAACCCGGTGGACAGAGCTACGAGCAGTACTTC. Its protein product is CASSEPGGQSYEQYF.

The V and J genes are TRBV6-5 and TRBJ2-1, with 7 bases aligning to TRBD2. From germline, CDR1 is MNHEY and CDR2 SVGAGI. Unmatched junction bases numbered 9, after V lost 2 bases and J lost 8 bases. The CDR3 has 15 amino acids. The CDR3 coding sequence is TGTGCCAGCAGTTACGGTGGGACTAACCTTGATGAGCAGTTCTTC. Protein sequence: CASSYGGTNLDEQFF.

The chain links TRBV2 to TRBJ1-3; D gene ambiguous. The CDR3 contains 15 residues. Germline V CDR1 and CDR2: SNHLY, FYNNEI. The V end lost 5 bases, the J end lost 1 base, and 12 bases lay between the germline ends. CDR3 in amino acids: CASSKRSGSGNTIYF. The CDR3 DNA reads as TGTGCCAGCAGTAAACGCTCCGGTTCTGGAAACACCATATATTTT.

The CDR3 nucleotides read TGCGCCAGCACGCAACAGGGGGCAAGTATCACTGAAGCTTTCTTT. Amino acid sequence: CASTQQGASITEAFF. This chain links TRBV5-1 with TRBJ1-1; TRBD1 aligns across 9 bases. The CDR3 is 15 amino acids. Germline CDR1 and CDR2: SGHRS and YFSETQ. V lost 6 bases and J lost 4; bases outside the gene matches: 10.

The rearrangement uses TRBV30 and TRBJ1-5; D is perhaps TRBD1 (6 bases). Germline-derived CDR1 and CDR2 are GTSNPN and SVGIG (reference sequence). Trimming left V 2 bases short and J 3 bases short, with 8 bases between. The CDR3 runs to 13 residues. In nucleotides, the CDR3 is TGTGCCTGGAGTTCAGGGGACAATCAGCCCCAGCATTTT. It codes for CAWSSGDNQPQHF. The variable domain in full, with the rest retrieved from reference TRBV30 and TRBJ1-5, is SQTIHQWPATLVQPVGSPLSLECTVEGTSNPNLYWYRQAAGRGLQLLFYSVGIGQISSEVPQNLSASRPQDRQFILSSKKLLLSDSGFYLCAWSSGDNQPQHFGDGTRLSIL.

This clone was recorded once. V and J are TRBV5-1 and TRBJ1-3; D is unclear. The ends were cut back, 4 bases at V and 7 bases at J, with 18 bases in the middle. Germline values: CDR1 SGHRS, CDR2 YFSETQ. The CDR3 extends over 15 amino acids. The chain's CDR3 is CASSPSREKTNTIYF. The CDR3 DNA is TGCGCCAGCAGCCCCTCCCGGGAAAAAACGAACACCATATATTTT. The full variable domain, rest sourced from reference TRBV5-1 and TRBJ1-3, is KAGVTQTPRYLIKTRGQQVTLSCSPISGHRSVSWYQQTPGQGLQFLFEYFSETQRNKGNFPGRFSGRQFSNSRSEMNVSTLELGDSALYLCASSPSREKTNTIYFGEGSWLTVV.

V usage is TRBV19 and J usage is TRBJ1-2; D perhaps matches TRBD1 (6 bases). Looked up from germline, CDR1 is LNHDA and CDR2 is SQIVND (reference sequence). Trimming left V 5 bases short and J 6 bases short, with 10 bases between. The CDR3 length is 12 residues. Here the CDR3 reads CASSSHRDGYTF. DNA for the CDR3: TGTGCCAGTAGTTCACACAGGGATGGCTACACCTTC.

For the CDR3, the DNA is TGTGCCAGTCGCCGTGGACAGGGAGTTAACGAGCAGTACTTC. It codes for CASRRGQGVNEQYF. This sequence joins TRBV19 and TRBJ2-7, with 8 nucleotides matching TRBD1. V trimming: 8 bases; J trimming: 5 bases; junction bases outside the gene matches: 11. Germline CDR1 reads LNHDA; CDR2 reads SQIVND (reference sequence). There are 14 residues in the CDR3.

Regarding this clone: This same CDR3 is encoded by further DNA sequences in the sample. The chain joins TRBV5-1 to TRBJ1-4, with TRBD1 matching 8 bases. V lost 3 bases to trimming and J lost 8 bases; unmatched junction nucleotides: 6. This CDR3 is built from 14 residues. From germline, CDR1 is SGHRS and CDR2 YFSETQ. CDR3 amino acids: CASSSQGANEKLFF. As DNA, the CDR3 is TGCGCCAGCAGCTCCCAGGGGGCCAACGAAAAACTGTTTTTT. Supplemented by reference TRBV5-1 and TRBJ1-4, the full variable domain reads KAGVTQTPRYLIKTRGQQVTLSCSPISGHRSVSWYQQTPGQGLQFLFEYFSETQRNKGNFPGRFSGRQFSNSRSEMNVSTLELGDSALYLCASSSQGANEKLFFGSGTQLSVL.

The V and J genes are TRBV27 and TRBJ1-2; the D gene is possibly TRBD1 (6 bases). The CDR3 contains 14 residues. The V and J ends lost 2 bases and 4 bases respectively, with 11 bases between them. Germline CDR1 and CDR2: MNHEY and SMNVEV (reference sequence). CDR3: CASSLGGGGYGYTF. In DNA form, the CDR3 reads TGTGCCAGCAGTTTAGGCGGGGGCGGCTATGGCTACACCTTC.